The source of this T cell receptor beta chain is a study of blood T cell repertoires in COVID-19. The protocol was immunoSEQ multiplex PCR, while the TCRdb copy is restricted to in-frame clones and leaves out a portion. The top ten clones hold 3% of a sample with around 300,000 clones, about 88% of them seen once. In its sample, this clone was seen once. The germline V gene has CDR1 MDHEN and CDR2 SYDVKM. V lost 5 bases to trimming and J lost 2 bases, with 13 bases between them. This CDR3 has 15 amino acids. The chain joins TRBV28 to TRBJ2-4; TRBD2 is a possible D gene (5 bases). The clonotype comes from a woman aged 50 to 60 who had recovered from COVID-19. Sequencing input: PBMCs or T cells enriched from blood (not recorded which). The CDR3 spells CASSLEGITKNIQYF. The DNA for the CDR3 is TGTGCCAGCAGTCTCGAGGGAATCACCAAAAACATTCAGTACTTC.